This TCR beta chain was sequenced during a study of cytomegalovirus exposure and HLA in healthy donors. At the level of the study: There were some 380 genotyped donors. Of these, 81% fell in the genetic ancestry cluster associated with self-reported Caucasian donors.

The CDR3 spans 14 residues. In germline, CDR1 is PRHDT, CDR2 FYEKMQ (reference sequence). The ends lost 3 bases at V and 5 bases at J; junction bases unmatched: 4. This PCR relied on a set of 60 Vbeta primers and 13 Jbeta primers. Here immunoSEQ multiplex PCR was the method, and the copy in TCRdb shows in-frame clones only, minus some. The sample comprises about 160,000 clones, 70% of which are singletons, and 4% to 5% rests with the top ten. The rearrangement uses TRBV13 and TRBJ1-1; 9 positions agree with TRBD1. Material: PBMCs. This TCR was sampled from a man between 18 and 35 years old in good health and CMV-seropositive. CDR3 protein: CASSFNRGLTEAFF. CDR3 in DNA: TGTGCCAGCAGCTTCAACAGGGGGCTTACTGAAGCTTTCTTT.